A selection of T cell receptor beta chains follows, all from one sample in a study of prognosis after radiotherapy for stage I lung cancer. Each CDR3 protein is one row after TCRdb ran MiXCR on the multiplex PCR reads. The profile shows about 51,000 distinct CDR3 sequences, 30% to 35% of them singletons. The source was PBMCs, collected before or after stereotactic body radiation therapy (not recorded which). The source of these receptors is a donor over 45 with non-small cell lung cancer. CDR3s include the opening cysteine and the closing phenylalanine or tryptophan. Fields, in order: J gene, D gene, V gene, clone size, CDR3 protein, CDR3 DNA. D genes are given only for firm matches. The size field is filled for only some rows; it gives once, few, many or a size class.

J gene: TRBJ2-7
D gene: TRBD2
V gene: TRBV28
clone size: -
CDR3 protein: CASRRLAGNYEQYF
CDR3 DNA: TGTGCCAGCCGGCGGCTAGCGGGAAACTACGAGCAGTACTTC

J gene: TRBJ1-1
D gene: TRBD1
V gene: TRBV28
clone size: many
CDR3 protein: CASSLGRQGGSVGFF
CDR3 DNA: TGTGCCAGCAGTTTAGGAAGACAGGGAGGTTCGGTCGGTTTCTTT

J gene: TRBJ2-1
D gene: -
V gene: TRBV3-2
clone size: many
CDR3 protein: CASSQDHSLRLIYNEQFF
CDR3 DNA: TGTGCCAGCAGCCAGGACCATTCACTAAGGCTTATATACAATGAGCAGTTCTTC

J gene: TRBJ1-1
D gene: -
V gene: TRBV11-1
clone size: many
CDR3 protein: CASSLVGRANTEAFF
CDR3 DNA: TGTGCCAGCAGCTTAGTGGGCAGAGCAAACACTGAAGCTTTCTTT

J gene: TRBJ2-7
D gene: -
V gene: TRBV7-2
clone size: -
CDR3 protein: CASSSRSGTYEQYF
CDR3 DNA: TGTGCCAGCAGCTCCCGTAGCGGAACCTACGAGCAGTACTTC

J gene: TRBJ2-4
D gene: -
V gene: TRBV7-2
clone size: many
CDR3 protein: CASSPPSNIQYF
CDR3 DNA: TGTGCCAGCAGCCCTCCCAGTAACATTCAGTACTTC

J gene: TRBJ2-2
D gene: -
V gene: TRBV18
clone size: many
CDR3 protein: CASSPLAGSGTGELFF
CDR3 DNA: TGTGCCAGCTCACCGTTAGCCGGGAGTGGTACCGGGGAGCTGTTTTTT

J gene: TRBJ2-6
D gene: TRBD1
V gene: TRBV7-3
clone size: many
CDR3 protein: CASSPGQGGVLTF
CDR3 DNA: TGTGCCAGCAGCCCGGGACAGGGTGGCGTCCTGACTTTC

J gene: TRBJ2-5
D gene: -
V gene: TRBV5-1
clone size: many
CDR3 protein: CASSLLSGQETQYF
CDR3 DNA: TGCGCCAGCAGCTTGCTATCAGGCCAAGAGACCCAGTACTTC

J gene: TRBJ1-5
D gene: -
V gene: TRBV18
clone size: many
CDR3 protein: CASSPREAAGGQPQHF
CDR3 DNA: TGTGCCAGCTCACCACGGGAGGCCGCGGGCGGTCAGCCCCAGCATTTT

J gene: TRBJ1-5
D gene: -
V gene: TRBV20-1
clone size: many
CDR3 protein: CSASTGHGSQPQHF
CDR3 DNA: TGCAGTGCTTCCACAGGGCATGGAAGTCAGCCCCAGCATTTT

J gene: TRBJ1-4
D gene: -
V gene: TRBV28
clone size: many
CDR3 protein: CASSSFNEKLFF
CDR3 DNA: TGTGCCAGCAGTTCTTTCAATGAAAAACTGTTTTTT

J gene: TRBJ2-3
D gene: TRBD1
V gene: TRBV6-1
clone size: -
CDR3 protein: CASTNRGRGTDAQYF
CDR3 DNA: TGTGCCAGCACCAACAGGGGGCGCGGGACAGATGCGCAGTATTTT

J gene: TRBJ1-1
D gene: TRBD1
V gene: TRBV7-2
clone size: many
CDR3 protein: CASRWDSTNTEAFF
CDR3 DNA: TGTGCCAGCAGGTGGGACAGTACGAACACTGAAGCTTTCTTT

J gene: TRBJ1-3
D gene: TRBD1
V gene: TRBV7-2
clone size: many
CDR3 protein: CASSTGGGNTIYF
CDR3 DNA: TGTGCCAGCAGCACAGGGGGTGGAAACACCATATATTTT

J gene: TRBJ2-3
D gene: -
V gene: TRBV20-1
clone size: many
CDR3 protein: CSARSPGLSSTDTQYF
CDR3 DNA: TGCAGTGCTAGATCGCCCGGACTTTCTAGCACAGATACGCAGTATTTT

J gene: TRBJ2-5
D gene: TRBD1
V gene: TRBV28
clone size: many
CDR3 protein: CALRTGYQETQYF
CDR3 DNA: TGTGCCCTTAGGACAGGGTACCAAGAGACCCAGTACTTC

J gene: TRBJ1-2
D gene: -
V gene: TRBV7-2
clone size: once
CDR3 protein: CASSLNLARGYTF
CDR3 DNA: TGTGCCAGCAGCTTAAACCTTGCGCGTGGCTACACCTTC

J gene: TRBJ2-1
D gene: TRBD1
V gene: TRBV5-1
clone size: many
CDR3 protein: CASSSPQGANEQFF
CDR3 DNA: TGCGCCAGCAGCTCTCCACAGGGGGCCAATGAGCAGTTCTTC

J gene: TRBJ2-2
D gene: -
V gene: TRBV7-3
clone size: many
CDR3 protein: CASSLRGNTGELFF
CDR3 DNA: TGTGCCAGCAGCTTGAGAGGGAACACCGGGGAGCTGTTTTTT

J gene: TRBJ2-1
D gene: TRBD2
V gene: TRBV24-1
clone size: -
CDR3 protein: CATSYFHRTSGSVGEQFF
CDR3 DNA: TGTGCCACCAGTTATTTCCATCGGACTAGCGGGAGTGTTGGTGAGCAGTTCTTC

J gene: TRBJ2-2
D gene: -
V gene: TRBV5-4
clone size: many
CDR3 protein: CASSLNSGLTGELFF
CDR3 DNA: TGTGCCAGCAGCTTGAATAGCGGCCTCACCGGGGAGCTGTTTTTT

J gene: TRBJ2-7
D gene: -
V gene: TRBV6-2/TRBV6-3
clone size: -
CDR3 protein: CASSYRTSTYEHYF
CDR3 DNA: TGTGCCAGCAGTTACCGTACCAGCACCTACGAGCATTACTTC